Sequencing of this T cell receptor (beta chain) was carried out in a study of CD8 T cells in ankylosing spondylitis. In its sample, this clonotype was seen many times. What it binds is unknown. For TCR beta, libraries came from quantitative 5'-RACE with molecular barcodes. TCRdb used MiXCR to reprocess the 5' RACE reads, holding one entry per CDR3 protein. The sample includes 200,000 to 300,000 distinct CDR3 sequences, about 10% of them seen just once. This CDR3 has 13 amino acids. Between the trimmed V and J ends, which lost 3 bases and 6 bases, there was a span of 10 bases. Study-level points and caveats: Disease-linked clones were reportedly significantly enriched in matched ankylosing spondylitis synovial fluid.

Input material: blood, either unsorted or a sorted T cell fraction (not recorded which). This TCR was sampled from a male donor with ankylosing spondylitis or in good health (not recorded which). The V gene is TRBV12-3 or TRBV12-4, the J gene TRBJ2-3, with D uncertain. In DNA, the CDR3 is TGTGCCAGCAGTTTTATCGAGGTCGATACGCAGTATTTT. This sequence encodes CASSFIEVDTQYF.